This T cell receptor beta chain was recovered during a study of blood T cell repertoires in COVID-19. Sequencing used immunoSEQ multiplex PCR; TCRdb keeps in-frame clones, though not all of them. This repertoire shows around 300,000 clones, approximately 90% found once; its top ten account for roughly 1.1%. Cohort 3 recovery required two negative PCRs, clearance, or symptom resolution. The specimen was PBMCs or T cells enriched from blood (not recorded which). This receptor was taken from a young woman who had recovered from COVID-19.

CDR3: CASSIKGADEAFF. The CDR3 DNA sequence: TGTGCCAGCAGCATAAAGGGAGCAGATGAAGCTTTCTTT. This chain links TRBV7-3 with TRBJ1-1, with D uncertain. The CDR3 totals 13 residues. Between the trimmed V and J ends, which lost 5 bases and 7 bases, there was a span of 14 bases. CDR1 SGHTA and CDR2 FQGTGA come from the germline V gene.